This T cell receptor (beta chain) comes out of a study of blood T cells in healthy people across ages. Points from the study as a whole: Reliance upon unsorted PBMCs precluded definitive naive versus antigen-experienced comparison. Higher diversity and more naive CD4+ cells were features of long-lived donors, compared to aged donors.

A remark on this clonotype: The target antigen is unknown.

They isolated at least 6 million PBMCs from each sample. V gave up 6 bases and J gave up 8 bases, with 15 bases separating them. The length of the CDR3 is 12 residues. Germline-derived CDR1 and CDR2 are SQVTM and ANQGSEA. PCR was performed a second time for about 7 to 12 cycles using a sample-barcoded 5' primer and a J-beta primer mix. Every molecule of cDNA carried a tag from a template-switch adaptor with 12 random nucleotides. MiXCR was run by TCRdb on the 5' RACE reads, yielding one entry per CDR3 protein. Found here are 780,000 or so distinct CDR3 sequences, about 61% of them singletons; the top ten hold approximately 24%.

The origin of this receptor is a man between 35 and 55 years old in good health. The genes are TRBV29-1 and TRBJ2-3; tentative D call: TRBD2 (5 bases). Sequenced: blood. The CDR3 protein is CSVGLASGTQYF. The CDR3 region has the DNA TGCAGCGTCGGACTGGCTTCGGGTACGCAGTATTTT.